This T cell receptor (beta chain) comes out of a study of T-cell reconstitution after alpha-beta-depleted transplantation in children. Whole-study findings and limits: When one year had passed after transplant, most T-cell counts and diversity came from newly produced T cells.

This clonotype has at least ten counts. Its antigen is still unknown. During its preparation, the TCRbeta library received unique molecular identifiers. A single record per CDR3 protein comes from TCRdb applying MiXCR to the PCR reads. This table holds 200,000 to 250,000 distinct CDR3 sequences, 5.5% to 7% found once. The CDR3 sequence is 16 residues long. The V gene lost 1 base and the J gene lost 7 bases, with 20 bases spanning the gap. CDR1 and CDR2 from the germline V gene are SGHDT and YYEEEE. This receptor was obtained from a boy between 2 and 10 years old with acute lymphoblastic leukemia, due to receive a stem cell transplant. The sequencing used PBMCs, collected before TCRalphabeta/CD19-depleted stem cell transplant. V and J are TRBV5-6 and TRBJ1-2; D may be TRBD1 (6 bases). For the CDR3, the DNA is TGTGCCAGCAGCTTGCCGGGGGGCGGTTGGGGCCGTGGCTACACCTTC. It translates to CASSLPGGGWGRGYTF.